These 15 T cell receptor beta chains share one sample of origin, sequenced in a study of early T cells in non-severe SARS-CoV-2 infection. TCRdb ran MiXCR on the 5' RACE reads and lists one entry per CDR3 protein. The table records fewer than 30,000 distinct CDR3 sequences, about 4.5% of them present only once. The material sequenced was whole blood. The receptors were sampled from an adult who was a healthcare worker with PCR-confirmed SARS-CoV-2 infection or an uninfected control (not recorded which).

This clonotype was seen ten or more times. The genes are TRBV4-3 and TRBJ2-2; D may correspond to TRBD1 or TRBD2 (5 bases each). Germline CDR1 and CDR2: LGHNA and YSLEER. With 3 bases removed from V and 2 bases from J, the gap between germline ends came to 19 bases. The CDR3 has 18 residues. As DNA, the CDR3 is TGCGCCAGCAGCCACCACTGGAAACCGGGACCTAACACCGGGGAGCTGTTTTTT. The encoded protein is CASSHHWKPGPNTGELFF.

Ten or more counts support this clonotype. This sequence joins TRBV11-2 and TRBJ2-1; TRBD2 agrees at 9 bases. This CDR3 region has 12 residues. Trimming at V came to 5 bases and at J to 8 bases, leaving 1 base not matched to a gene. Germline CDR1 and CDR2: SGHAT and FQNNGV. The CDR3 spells CASSLAGHEQFF. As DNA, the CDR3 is TGTGCCAGCAGCCTAGCGGGGCATGAGCAGTTCTTC. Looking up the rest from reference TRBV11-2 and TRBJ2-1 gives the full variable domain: EAGVAQSPRYKIIEKRQSVAFWCNPISGHATLYWYQQILGQGPKLLIQFQNNGVVDDSQLPKDRFSAERLKGVDSTLKIQPAKLEDSAVYLCASSLAGHEQFFGPGTRLTVL.

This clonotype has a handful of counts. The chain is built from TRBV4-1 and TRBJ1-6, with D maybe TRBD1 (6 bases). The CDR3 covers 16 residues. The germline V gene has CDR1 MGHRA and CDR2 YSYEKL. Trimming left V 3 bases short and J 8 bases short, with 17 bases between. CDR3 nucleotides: TGCGCCAGCAGCCAGGGGGCCAGGGGCCGCTATTCACCCCTCCACTTT. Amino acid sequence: CASSQGARGRYSPLHF.

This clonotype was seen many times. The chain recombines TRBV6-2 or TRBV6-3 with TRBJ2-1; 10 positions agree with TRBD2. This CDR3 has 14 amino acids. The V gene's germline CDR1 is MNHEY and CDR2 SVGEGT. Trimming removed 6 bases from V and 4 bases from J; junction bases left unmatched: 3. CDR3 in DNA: TGTGCCAGCAGGCTAGCGGGGGATTACAATGAGCAGTTCTTC. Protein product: CASRLAGDYNEQFF.

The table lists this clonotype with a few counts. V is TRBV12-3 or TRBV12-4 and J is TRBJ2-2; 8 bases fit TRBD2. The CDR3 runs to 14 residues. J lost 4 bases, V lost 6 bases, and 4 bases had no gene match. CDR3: CASSSGLVTGELFF. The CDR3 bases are TGTGCCAGCAGCTCGGGACTAGTCACCGGGGAGCTGTTTTTT.

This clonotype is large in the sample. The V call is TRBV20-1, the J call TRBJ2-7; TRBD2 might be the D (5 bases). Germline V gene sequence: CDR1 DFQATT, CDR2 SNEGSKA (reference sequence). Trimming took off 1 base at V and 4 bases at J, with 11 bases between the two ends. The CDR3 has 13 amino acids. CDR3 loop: CSARGKRDYEQYF. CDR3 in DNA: TGCAGTGCTAGAGGAAAGAGGGATTACGAGCAGTACTTC.

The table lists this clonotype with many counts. The CDR3 DNA sequence: TGTGCCAGCAGCCCATTGGCCAGGGCACAGACCCAGTACTTC. This codes for CASSPLARAQTQYF. The gene calls are TRBV11-2 and TRBJ2-5, with D possibly being TRBD1 (5 bases). V gave up 5 bases and J gave up 6 bases, with 16 bases separating them. Germline assignment: CDR1 SGHAT and CDR2 FQNNGV. This CDR3 comprises 14 residues.

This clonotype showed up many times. The DNA for the CDR3 is TGTGCCAGCAGCTTAATAGCGGGGATCTCCTACAATGAGCAGTTCTTC. The encoded protein is CASSLIAGISYNEQFF. The chain is built from TRBV7-3 and TRBJ2-1; 8 bases line up with TRBD2. The CDR3 runs to 16 residues. Germline CDR1 reads SGHTA; CDR2 reads FQGTGA. V lost 1 base and J lost 0; bases outside the gene matches: 2. The whole variable domain, filled in from reference TRBV7-3 and TRBJ2-1, reads GAGVSQTPSNKVTEKGKYVELRCDPISGHTALYWYRQSLGQGPEFLIYFQGTGAADDSGLPNDRFFAVRPEGSVSTLKIQRTERGDSAVYLCASSLIAGISYNEQFFGPGTRLTVL.

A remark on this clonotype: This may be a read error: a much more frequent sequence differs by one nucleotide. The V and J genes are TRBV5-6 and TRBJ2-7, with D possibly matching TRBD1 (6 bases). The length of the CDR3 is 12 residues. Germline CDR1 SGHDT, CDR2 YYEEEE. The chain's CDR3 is CAISITGYEQYF. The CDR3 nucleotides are TGTGCCATCAGCATCACAGGGTACGAGCAGTACTTC. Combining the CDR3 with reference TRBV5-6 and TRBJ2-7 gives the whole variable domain DAGVTQSPTHLIKTRGQQVTLRCSPKSGHDTVSWYQQALGQGPQFIFQYYEEEERQRGNFPDRFSGHQFPNYSSELNVNALLLGDSALYLCAISITGYEQYFGPGTRLTVT.

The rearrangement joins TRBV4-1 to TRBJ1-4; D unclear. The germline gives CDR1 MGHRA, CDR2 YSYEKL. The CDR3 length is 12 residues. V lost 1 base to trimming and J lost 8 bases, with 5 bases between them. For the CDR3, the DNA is TGCGCCAGCAGCCAAGTCCAGGAAAAACTGTTTTTT. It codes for CASSQVQEKLFF.

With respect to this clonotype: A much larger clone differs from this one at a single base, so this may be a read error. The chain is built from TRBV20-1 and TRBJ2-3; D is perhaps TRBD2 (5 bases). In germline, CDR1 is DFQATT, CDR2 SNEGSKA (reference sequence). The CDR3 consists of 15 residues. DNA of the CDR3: TGCAGTGCACGAGGGTCCCACCCCTTCACAGATACGCGGTATTTT. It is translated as CSARGSHPFTDTRYF.

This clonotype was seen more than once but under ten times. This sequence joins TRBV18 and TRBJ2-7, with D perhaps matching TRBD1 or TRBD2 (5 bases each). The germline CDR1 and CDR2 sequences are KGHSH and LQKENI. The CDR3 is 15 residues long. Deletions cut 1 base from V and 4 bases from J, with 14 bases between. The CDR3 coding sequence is TGTGCCAGCTCACCACGGGACCCGTCCCTTTACGAGCAGTACTTC. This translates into CASSPRDPSLYEQYF. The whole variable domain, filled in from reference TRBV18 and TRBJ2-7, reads NAGVMQNPRHLVRRRGQEARLRCSPMKGHSHVYWYRQLPEEGLKFMVYLQKENIIDESGMPKERFSAEFPKEGPSILRIQQVVRGDSAAYFCASSPRDPSLYEQYFGPGTRLTVT.

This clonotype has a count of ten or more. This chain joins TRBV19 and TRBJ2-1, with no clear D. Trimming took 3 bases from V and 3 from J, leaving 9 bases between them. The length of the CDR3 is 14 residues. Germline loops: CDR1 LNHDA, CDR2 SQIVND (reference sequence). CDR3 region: CASSIGHSYNEQFF. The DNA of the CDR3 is TGTGCCAGTAGTATCGGGCACAGCTACAATGAGCAGTTCTTC.

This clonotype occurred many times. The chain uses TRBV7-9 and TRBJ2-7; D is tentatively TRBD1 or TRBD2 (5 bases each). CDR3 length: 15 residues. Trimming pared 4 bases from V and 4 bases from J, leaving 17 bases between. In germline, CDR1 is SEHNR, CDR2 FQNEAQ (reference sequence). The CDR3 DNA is TGTGCCAGCAGCTCCTCCTCTAGCTGGGGGTACGAGCAGTACTTC. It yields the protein CASSSSSSWGYEQYF.

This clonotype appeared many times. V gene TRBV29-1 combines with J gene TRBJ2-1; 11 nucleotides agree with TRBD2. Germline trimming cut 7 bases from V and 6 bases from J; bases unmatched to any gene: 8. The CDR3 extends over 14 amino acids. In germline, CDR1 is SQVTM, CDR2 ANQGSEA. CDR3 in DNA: TGCAGCGCCCAGGGGGGACTAGCGGTCAATGAGCAGTTCTTC. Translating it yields CSAQGGLAVNEQFF.